This T cell receptor (beta chain) was found in a study of blood T cell repertoires in COVID-19. Overall study: COVID-19 samples from acute and convalescent phases originated in the United States, Italy and Spain. PBMCs, B-cell-depleted T cells, or T cells were the source of the cDNA or gDNA that made up the material.

Deletions cut 4 bases from V and 4 bases from J, with 23 bases between. CDR3 size: 17 residues. Looked up from germline, CDR1 is SGDLS and CDR2 is YYNGEE. Authors' processing steps: Nucleated cell counts were estimated from reference gene primer amplification. TCRdb's copy holds only in-frame clones and misses some; the assay was immunoSEQ multiplex PCR. Clone size and V and J calls were adopted from that table, with D and trimming inferred from the DNA. Here the sample spans fewer than 95,000 clones, around 87% being singletons. What was sequenced was peripheral blood. This receptor was identified in a male donor with acute or convalescent COVID-19. The rearrangement joins TRBV9 to TRBJ1-2; possible D gene TRBD1, 5 bases. CDR3 nucleotides: TGTGCCAGCAGCAATGGCGGGGGAGGGCGGAGCCCCTATGGCTACACCTTC. Translation: CASSNGGGGRSPYGYTF. Looking up the rest from reference TRBV9 and TRBJ1-2 gives the full variable domain: DSGVTQTPKHLITATGQRVTLRCSPRSGDLSVYWYQQSLDQGLQFLIQYYNGEERAKGNILERFSAQQFPDLHSELNLSSLELGDSALYFCASSNGGGGRSPYGYTFGSGTRLTVV.